This T cell receptor (beta chain) was recorded in a study of human CD8 memory T cell subsets. A note on this clonotype: Antigen unknown.

The TCR beta sequencing libraries came from UMI-labeled 5' RACE. TCRdb reprocessed the 5' RACE reads and keeps a single row for each CDR3 protein, giving no DNA. The table lists around 4,500 distinct CDR3 sequences. The CDR3 loop spans 15 amino acids. Germline CDR1 MNHEY, CDR2 SVGEGT. Notes on the study in general: From the Chao1 estimates, stem-like memory T cells appeared to be more diverse than precursor exhausted T cells. Beta chains alone were the T cell receptor chains sequenced in the study.

Sequencing was done on a sample of CD8+ T cells from PBMCs. The source of this sequence is a human donor in good health. The chain combines TRBV6-2 or TRBV6-3 with TRBJ2-7; checking the TCRdb D call of TRBD2 is not possible without DNA. The CDR3 region is CASSYGLAGSYEQYF.